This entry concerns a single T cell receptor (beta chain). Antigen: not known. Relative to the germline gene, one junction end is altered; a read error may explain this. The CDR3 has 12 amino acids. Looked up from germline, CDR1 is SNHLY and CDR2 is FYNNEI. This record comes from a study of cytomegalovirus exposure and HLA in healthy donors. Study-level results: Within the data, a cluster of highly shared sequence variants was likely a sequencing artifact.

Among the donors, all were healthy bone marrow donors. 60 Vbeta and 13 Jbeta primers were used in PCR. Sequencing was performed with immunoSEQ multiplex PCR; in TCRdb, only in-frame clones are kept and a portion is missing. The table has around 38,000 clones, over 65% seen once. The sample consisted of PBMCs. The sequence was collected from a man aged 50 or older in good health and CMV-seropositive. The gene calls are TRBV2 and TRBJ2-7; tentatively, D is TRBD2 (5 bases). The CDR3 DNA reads TGTGCCAGCAGTGAAGGTGCGAGGGAACTGGTATTC. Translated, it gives CASSEGARELVF.